The source of this T cell receptor beta chain is a study of tumor and adjacent non-tumor tissue in lung cancer (dated by TCRdb to 2016 to 2018). About the full investigation: Of the cohort, more than ten patients had adenocarcinoma, 2 had squamous cell carcinoma and 1 had small cell lung cancer. The approximately 15 enrolled patients, of whom around 10 were men and 5 were women, were aged roughly 30 to 85 years and were diagnosed with TNM stage I to III disease. TCRbeta CDR3 sequencing was performed on roughly 27 paired specimens, with one tumor sample and one normal lung sample collected per patient. Sequencing produced about 130,000,000 productive TCRbeta reads in total, an average of approximately 4 million reads per sample. The study compared bulk TCRbeta repertoires between lung tumor tissue and matched distant non-tumor lung tissue from more than twelve lung cancer patients. Findings and caveats that apply to the study as a whole: Because peripheral blood was not sequenced, the blood TCRbeta repertoires of the lung cancer patients in the study went unexamined. TCR diversity (inverse Simpson) was significantly higher in tumor than in normal lung tissue (approximately 400 vs 170, P = 0.0075, Mann-Whitney U test). Only approximately 14 patients were included in the cohort, and the need for larger samples and more detailed clinical data was noted by the authors. The sequencing platform is not named in the methods, and unique molecular identifiers are not mentioned. A significantly larger cumulative share of the repertoire was made up by the top 100 clones in normal lung than in tumor tissue. Younger patients had significantly higher TCR diversity, and higher tumor TCR diversity was associated with shorter overall and disease-free survival.

Libraries were constructed by multiplex PCR. Sequencer: Illumina HiSeq 2500. TCRbeta libraries were built by three rounds of nested PCR using primers (Table S4), following protocols modified from ARM-PCR. Before sequencing, PCR products of 200-500 bp were excised from the gel and purified with the QIAquick gel extraction kit. On the authors' methods: Trimmomatic was used to clean the reads, FLASH was used to merge the reads into complete CDR3 sequences, and MiTCR was used to assign the reads to V(D)J germline segments. VDJtools was used to compute clonal diversity as the inverse Simpson's index. In-frame sequences lacking a premature stop codon were counted as productive reads. TCRdb's own reprocessing of the public reads used fastp at Q25 and MiXCR and kept productive beta chains. Here each entry gathers all rows of one CDR3 protein and keeps the most common genes and DNA. None of the V and J calls come from the authors' own analysis; TCRdb made them. The sample table holds about 200,000 distinct CDR3 sequences, of which roughly 70% were seen once. The top ten clones comprise around 27% of the sample.

Bulk unsorted tissue served as the source for RNA extraction, and RNA quality was assessed using a NanoDrop ND-1000 and an Agilent 2100. The donors were newly diagnosed lung cancer patients admitted for thoracic surgery in China from August to November 2014 who had not received prior chemotherapy. Anyone who had undergone radiotherapy or chemotherapy before, or who had another cancer at the same time, was left out of the study. Pieces of surgical tissue measuring 1-2 cm3 were kept in RNAlater solution and held at -80 degrees C until needed. V is reduced by 0 bases and J by 2 bases, leaving a spacing of 5 bases between them. Taken from the germline V gene, the CDR1 and CDR2 loops are MNHNS and SASEGT. CDR3 length: 14 amino acids, cysteine to phenylalanine. Only the CDR3 part of the read is kept: 42 bases, read in frame from the first base. Comment on this clonotype: Its antigen is unknown. One base away there is no much larger clone; base qualities are not given.

The chain is encoded by TRBV6-1 joined to TRBJ1-5, with no reliable assignment of the D segment. Input material: lung tumor tissue. This TCR came from a man aged 60-69 years with non-small cell lung cancer. Here is the DNA: TGTGCCAGCAGTGAAGCGCGTGGCAATCAGCCCCAGCATTTT. Protein translation: CASSEARGNQPQHF.